The next 30 T cell receptor beta chains were all read from a single sample in a study of OX40 agonist ivuxolimab in advanced cancers. The table came from immunoSEQ multiplex PCR; TCRdb's copy has only in-frame clones and leaves some out. The sample carries tens of thousands of clones, 88% recorded once. Sequencing used CD4+ or CD8+ T cells sorted from blood, obtained in a trial of the OX40 agonist ivuxolimab. Receptors originate from an adult with an advanced solid tumor such as melanoma, head and neck, liver or kidney cancer.

For the CDR3, the DNA is TGCGCCAGCAGCCAGGGGGCCCAGGGGTATGGCTACACCTTC. Translating gives CASSQGAQGYGYTF. V gene TRBV5-1 combines with J gene TRBJ1-2; 8 bases are shared with TRBD1. Germline V gene lookup returns CDR1 SGHRS and CDR2 YFSETQ. J was trimmed by 5 bases and V by 4 bases; bases with no gene match: 7. The length of the CDR3 is 14 residues.

This clone was picked up one time. The chain is built from TRBV7-2 and TRBJ2-1, with 10 bases fitting TRBD2. This CDR3 region has 16 residues. V was clipped by 5 bases and J by 6 bases; unmatched bases: 10. Germline CDR1 reads SGHTA; CDR2 reads FQGNSA. CDR3 protein: CASSREGLAGVNEQFF. The CDR3 DNA sequence: TGTGCCAGCAGCCGAGAGGGGCTAGCGGGAGTCAATGAGCAGTTCTTC.

The table lists this clone with a few counts. This chain connects TRBV2 to TRBJ1-4; D is undetermined. V shed 3 bases and J shed 4 bases, with 6 bases lying between them. CDR1 is SNHLY and CDR2 is FYNNEI in the germline V gene. The CDR3 has 13 amino acids. The CDR3 protein is CASSDGYNEKLFF. CDR3 in DNA: TGTGCCAGCAGTGACGGATATAATGAAAAACTGTTTTTT.

V usage is TRBV9 and J usage is TRBJ2-5; TRBD2 matches 10 bases. The CDR3 runs 16 residues. With V trimmed by 0 bases and J by 2 bases, 4 bases remained unmatched. Per germline, CDR1 SGDLS and CDR2 YYNGEE. The CDR3 nucleotides are TGTGCCAGCAGCGTAGGCACTAGCGGGGTACAAGAGACCCAGTACTTC. Protein: CASSVGTSGVQETQYF.

CDR3 bases: TGTGCCAGCAGTAGGGGCATCCAAGAGACCCAGTACTTC. Translated, it gives CASSRGIQETQYF. The V call is TRBV6-5, the J call TRBJ2-5; tentatively, D is TRBD1 (5 bases). This CDR3 comprises 13 residues. Germline assignment: CDR1 MNHEY and CDR2 SVGAGI. V dropped 5 bases and J dropped 1 base, with 8 bases sitting between them.

DNA for the CDR3: TGTGCCAGCAGCCCCCGGGACAGGGCTCCCGCTGAAGCTTTCTTT. Its translation: CASSPRDRAPAEAFF. The chain recombines TRBV7-8 with TRBJ1-1; TRBD1 matches 9 bases. The CDR3 runs to 15 residues. J gave up 6 bases and V 5 bases, and 10 bases lay outside the gene matches. The germline gives CDR1 SGHVS, CDR2 FQNEAQ.

The CDR3 loop reads CASSLGTARGYTF. DNA of the CDR3: TGTGCCAGCAGCCTCGGGACGGCCCGTGGCTACACCTTC. J is TRBJ1-2 and V is TRBV7-2, with a weak D call TRBD1 (5 bases). The germline V gene has CDR1 SGHTA and CDR2 FQGNSA. This CDR3 is built from 13 residues. V was pared by 5 bases and J by 7 bases, with 14 bases between.

The V gene is TRBV7-9, the J gene TRBJ1-2; TRBD1 might be the D (5 bases). Trimming removed 5 bases at V and 7 bases at J, with 17 bases between. The CDR3 extends over 14 amino acids. Germline V gives CDR1 SEHNR, CDR2 FQNEAQ (reference sequence). The CDR3 nucleotides are TGTGCCAGCAGCCCGTCGACAGCCCTCGCTGGCTACACCTTC. Its protein is CASSPSTALAGYTF.

V and J are TRBV2 and TRBJ1-1, with TRBD1 identical over 10 bases. The germline V gene encodes CDR1 SNHLY and CDR2 FYNNEI. The V and J ends lost 7 bases and 5 bases, in that order; junction bases with no gene match: 4. This CDR3 region has 13 residues. CDR3 DNA: TGTGCCAGCACGGGGACAGGGGAGACTGAAGCTTTCTTT. Residues: CASTGTGETEAFF.

The chain recombines TRBV7-2 with TRBJ2-7, with D possibly TRBD2 on 5 matching bases. V lost 1 base and J 0 bases, leaving 19 bases between the germline ends. CDR3 size: 18 residues. Germline lookup yields CDR1 SGHTA and CDR2 FQGNSA. The CDR3 protein is CASSLGPALGRSSYEQYF. CDR3 bases: TGTGCCAGCAGCTTAGGCCCCGCATTAGGGAGAAGCTCCTACGAGCAGTACTTC.

This clone was picked up one time. The genes are TRBV6-1 and TRBJ1-1; the D gene is possibly TRBD1 (6 bases). Germline values: CDR1 MNHNS, CDR2 SASEGT. Trimming left V 8 bases short and J 2 bases short, with 15 bases between. The length of the CDR3 is 14 residues. The CDR3 loop reads CASGRKGGNTEAFF. The CDR3, as DNA: TGTGCCAGCGGTAGGAAGGGGGGAAACACTGAAGCTTTCTTT.

This chain links TRBV5-6 with TRBJ2-5, with D maybe TRBD2 (5 bases). CDR3 size: 15 residues. The germline V and J ends were trimmed by 4 bases and 4 bases, with 17 bases remaining between them. Germline values: CDR1 SGHDT, CDR2 YYEEEE. The CDR3 DNA is TGTGCCAGCAGCCCTTATCCGACGGGGAGAGAGACCCAGTACTTC. Amino acid sequence: CASSPYPTGRETQYF.

This clone has a single count. V gene TRBV5-6 combines with J gene TRBJ1-3; D not certain. V lost 4 bases and J lost 0, with 20 bases in between. Germline assignment: CDR1 SGHDT and CDR2 YYEEEE. CDR3 length: 18 residues. The CDR3 DNA follows: TGTGCCAGCAGCCCCCAGCCCGTAGTGTCAGTCTCTGGAAACACCATATATTTT. Protein product: CASSPQPVVSVSGNTIYF.

This clone showed up just once. This chain connects TRBV7-2 to TRBJ2-1, with D perhaps matching TRBD1 (5 bases). This CDR3 is 14 amino acids long. Germline V gives CDR1 SGHTA, CDR2 FQGNSA. The germline V and J ends were trimmed by 2 bases and 3 bases, with 8 bases remaining between them. The CDR3 loop reads CASSLQGYYNEQFF. The CDR3 DNA follows: TGTGCCAGCAGCTTACAGGGATACTACAATGAGCAGTTCTTC.

This rearrangement joins TRBV5-6 to TRBJ2-3; a possible D gene is TRBD1 (5 bases). Trimming shortened V by 4 bases and J by 1 base, and 16 bases separated the two germline ends. Germline loops: CDR1 SGHDT, CDR2 YYEEEE. This CDR3 region has 16 residues. CDR3 protein: CASSPSRVAGTDTQYF. CDR3 nucleotide sequence: TGTGCCAGCAGCCCCAGCAGGGTGGCGGGCACAGATACGCAGTATTTT.

This chain's CDR3 is CSVTLTGLQETQYF. As DNA, the CDR3 is TGCAGCGTGACCCTAACAGGTCTCCAAGAGACCCAGTACTTC. The chain joins TRBV29-1 to TRBJ2-5; the D gene is possibly TRBD1 (5 bases). The V gene lost 6 bases and the J gene lost 1 base, with 15 bases spanning the gap. Germline CDR1 SQVTM, CDR2 ANQGSEA. The CDR3 totals 14 residues.

The rearrangement joins TRBV29-1 to TRBJ2-7, with 7 bases lining up with TRBD1. CDR3 length: 13 residues. Losses at the gene ends were 7 bases for V and 5 bases for J; bases not matched to a gene: 11. Germline CDR1 SQVTM, CDR2 ANQGSEA. DNA for the CDR3: TGCAGCGCCGAAAATTACAGGGGTAACGAGCAGTACTTC. This sequence encodes CSAENYRGNEQYF.

CDR3 nucleotides: TGTGCCAGCAGCTTAGCCGGTATCTCTGGAAACACCATATATTTT. This codes for CASSLAGISGNTIYF. The V and J genes are TRBV7-2 and TRBJ1-3; D remains unclear. CDR1 and CDR2 from the germline V gene are SGHTA and FQGNSA. The CDR3 consists of 15 residues. Deletions cut 0 bases from V and 0 bases from J, with 6 bases between.

The chain is built from TRBV20-1 and TRBJ2-7, with D tentatively TRBD2 (5 bases). CDR3 length: 11 amino acids. CDR1 is DFQATT and CDR2 is SNEGSKA in the germline V gene (reference sequence). V lost 3 bases, J lost 7 bases, and 10 bases lay in between. CDR3 region: CSASRRPEQYF. As DNA, the CDR3 is TGCAGTGCTAGCAGGAGGCCAGAGCAGTACTTC.

The rearrangement joins TRBV11-2 to TRBJ1-2; D is unclear. CDR3 length: 11 amino acids. From germline, CDR1 is SGHAT and CDR2 FQNNGV. The V gene lost 3 bases and the J gene lost 7 bases, with 6 bases spanning the gap. CDR3: CASSFGFGYTF. Written as DNA, the CDR3 is TGTGCCAGCAGCTTTGGGTTTGGCTACACCTTC. The full variable domain, in which reference TRBV11-2 and TRBJ1-2 provide the parts outside the CDR3, is EAGVAQSPRYKIIEKRQSVAFWCNPISGHATLYWYQQILGQGPKLLIQFQNNGVVDDSQLPKDRFSAERLKGVDSTLKIQPAKLEDSAVYLCASSFGFGYTFGSGTRLTVV.

The V call is TRBV6-5, the J call TRBJ2-2; TRBD1 agrees at 7 bases. The junction had 7 bases not matched to a gene; V was cut back by 6 bases and J by 3 bases. The CDR3 is 15 residues long. The germline V gene encodes CDR1 MNHEY and CDR2 SVGAGI. CDR3 nucleotides: TGTGCCAGCAGACCCACAGGGGCTGACACCGGGGAGCTGTTTTTT. This codes for CASRPTGADTGELFF.

The V and J genes are TRBV10-3 and TRBJ1-5; TRBD1 aligns across 9 bases. From germline, CDR1 is ENHRY and CDR2 SYGVKD. The junction had 1 base not matched to a gene; V was cut back by 4 bases and J by 3 bases. This CDR3 is built from 14 residues. DNA of the CDR3: TGTGCCATCAGTGGGACAGGGGACAATCAGCCCCAGCATTTT. It codes for CAISGTGDNQPQHF.

The chain carries TRBV6-6 and TRBJ1-1; no clear D gene. Trimming pared 6 bases from V and 2 bases from J, leaving 10 bases between. From germline, CDR1 is MNHNY and CDR2 SVGAGI (reference sequence). This CDR3 spans 13 amino acids. In nucleotides, the CDR3 is TGTGCCAGCAGGCGAGACTTAAACACTGAAGCTTTCTTT. This sequence encodes CASRRDLNTEAFF.

The CDR3 sequence: CASSWGTGSNQPQHF. The CDR3 bases are TGTGCCAGCAGCTGGGGGACAGGAAGCAATCAGCCCCAGCATTTT. The chain recombines TRBV7-9 with TRBJ1-5, with TRBD1 matching 8 bases. Germline V gives CDR1 SEHNR, CDR2 FQNEAQ (reference sequence). This CDR3 is built from 15 residues. Trimming cost V 4 bases and J 1 base; bases outside gene matches: 3.

The chain combines TRBV5-1 with TRBJ2-1; TRBD2 aligns across 10 bases. Germline CDR1 is SGHRS and CDR2 is YFSETQ. Trimming cost V 3 bases and J 7 bases; bases outside gene matches: 4. This CDR3 spans 14 amino acids. The CDR3 DNA reads as TGCGCCAGCAGCTCGCGGACTAGCGGAAATGAGCAGTTCTTC. This sequence encodes CASSSRTSGNEQFF.

The chain uses TRBV9 and TRBJ2-1; weak D call: TRBD2 (6 bases). V was shortened by 0 bases and J by 4 bases, with 8 bases between the two germline ends. Germline CDR1 is SGDLS and CDR2 is YYNGEE. The CDR3 is 14 amino acids. The CDR3 is CASSVVGGYNEQFF. Here the CDR3 DNA reads TGTGCCAGCAGCGTAGTCGGGGGTTACAATGAGCAGTTCTTC.

Comments on this clone: At the DNA level, this CDR3 is encoded by other sequences in the same sample as well. The chain combines TRBV5-1 with TRBJ2-5; either TRBD1 or TRBD2 may supply D (6 bases each). The V gene's germline CDR1 is SGHRS and CDR2 YFSETQ. The CDR3 has 14 residues. Trimming removed 0 bases at V and 3 bases at J, with 9 bases between. DNA of the CDR3: TGCGCCAGCAGCTTGGCCGGGGGCGAAGAGACCCAGTACTTC. This gives the protein CASSLAGGEETQYF.

The rearrangement links TRBV10-3 to TRBJ1-1, with TRBD1 matching over 10 bases. The germline V gene has CDR1 ENHRY and CDR2 SYGVKD. This CDR3 contains 13 residues. J lost 4 bases, V lost 6 bases, and 2 bases had no gene match. The CDR3 region has the DNA TGTGCCATCAGGACAGGGGGCATCACTGAAGCTTTCTTT. This sequence encodes CAIRTGGITEAFF.

The chain recombines TRBV5-8 with TRBJ1-3; D gene unclear. Deletions cut 8 bases from V and 0 bases from J, with 15 bases between. The length of the CDR3 is 15 residues. From germline, CDR1 is SGHTS and CDR2 YDEGEE. CDR3 in DNA: TGTGCCAGTCAGATTGGAGCCTTCTCTGGAAACACCATATATTTT. Translated, it gives CASQIGAFSGNTIYF.

The genes are TRBV5-1 and TRBJ2-2; TRBD1 matches at 9 bases. V was clipped by 2 bases and J by 5 bases; unmatched bases: 7. CDR1 and CDR2 (germline): SGHRS, YFSETQ. The CDR3 length is 16 residues. CDR3 in DNA: TGCGCCAGCAGCTTAGAGGGACAGGGAGTTACCGGGGAGCTGTTTTTT. Protein: CASSLEGQGVTGELFF. The full variable domain, its missing parts supplied by reference TRBV5-1 and TRBJ2-2, is KAGVTQTPRYLIKTRGQQVTLSCSPISGHRSVSWYQQTPGQGLQFLFEYFSETQRNKGNFPGRFSGRQFSNSRSEMNVSTLELGDSALYLCASSLEGQGVTGELFFGEGSRLTVL.